This T cell receptor (beta chain) was sequenced for a study of post-analysis software for immune sequencing data. Study-level results: Higher frequency in patients than in controls was seen for about five TRBV segments, with TRBV5-6, TRBV5-1 and TRBV20-1 among them.

CDR3 length: 15 residues. Germline V gene sequence: CDR1 DFQATT, CDR2 SNEGSKA (reference sequence). The TCR beta cDNA libraries contained unique molecular identifiers. TCRdb re-derived calls from the PCR reads in MiXCR, one entry per CDR3 protein. The sample contains 150,000 to 200,000 distinct CDR3 sequences, around 30% of which appear only once. In regard to this clonotype: As yet, its antigen is unknown. This may be a read error: a much more frequent sequence differs by one nucleotide.

Input material: blood. This receptor was obtained from a girl aged 5-17 years with multiple sclerosis. The chain uses TRBV20-1 and TRBJ2-7; TRBD2 matches 12 bases. The DNA end is more similar to TRBJ2-1, so the J call may be wrong. In DNA, the CDR3 is TGCAGTGCTAGAGAACTAGCGGGAGGTCGCTACGAGCAGTTCTTC. It translates to CSARELAGGRYEQFF.